Following are 23 T cell receptor beta chains from one sample sequenced in a study of Ad26.COV2.S vaccination and SARS-CoV-2 variants. The repertoire was sequenced with immunoSEQ multiplex PCR; TCRdb's copy has only in-frame clones and lacks some. Of some 350,000 clones listed, just over 90% are singletons. The sample was peripheral blood, taken after recovery from COVID-19. The receptors originated from a human donor who had recovered from COVID-19.

Turning to this clone: Distinct nucleotide sequences in the sample also encode this CDR3. The chain combines TRBV6-5 with TRBJ1-1, with D maybe TRBD1 (6 bases). Germline CDR1 MNHEY, CDR2 SVGAGI. Trimming took 2 bases from V and 8 from J, leaving 12 bases between them. The CDR3 runs 13 residues. DNA of the CDR3: TGTGCCAGCAGTTACCGTGGACAGACAGAAGCTTTCTTT. It translates to CASSYRGQTEAFF.

CDR3: CASSQVGGATEAFF. In DNA, the CDR3 is TGTGCCAGCAGCCAAGTAGGGGGGGCCACTGAAGCTTTCTTT. This chain joins TRBV4-2 and TRBJ1-1, with D possibly TRBD1 on 6 matching bases. The germline V gene has CDR1 LGHNA and CDR2 YNFKEQ. Trimming shortened V by 1 base and J by 4 bases, and 10 bases separated the two germline ends. The CDR3 is made up of 14 amino acids.

The chain links TRBV18 to TRBJ2-3; D is possibly TRBD2 (7 bases). V lost 3 bases and J 6 bases, leaving 13 bases between the germline ends. In germline, CDR1 is KGHSH, CDR2 LQKENI. This CDR3 comprises 14 residues. DNA of the CDR3: TGTGCCAGCTCACCCCCCGGGGGGCTGGATACGCAGTATTTT. Translating it yields CASSPPGGLDTQYF.

This chain uses TRBV27 with TRBJ1-5; D is uncertain. The CDR3 is 14 residues long. Germline V gene data show CDR1 as MNHEY and CDR2 as SMNVEV (reference sequence). V was shortened by 6 bases and J by 7 bases, with 16 bases between the two germline ends. CDR3 DNA sequence: TGTGCCAGCAGGCCTGCGGGTGAGCTCCAGCCCCAGCATTTT. It encodes CASRPAGELQPQHF.

The J gene is TRBJ1-1, the V gene TRBV2; D is unresolved. The CDR3 is made up of 11 amino acids. Trimming left V 8 bases short and J 1 base short, with 5 bases between. Germline V gene sequence: CDR1 SNHLY, CDR2 FYNNEI. CDR3 sequence reads: CASWGNTEAFF. The CDR3 DNA reads TGTGCCAGCTGGGGGAACACTGAAGCTTTCTTT. The entire variable domain, with the rest obtained from reference TRBV2 and TRBJ1-1, is as follows: EPEVTQTPSHQVTQMGQEVILRCVPISNHLYFYWYRQILGQKVEFLVSFYNNEISEKSEIFDDQFSVERPDGSNFTLKIRSTKLEDSAMYFCASWGNTEAFFGQGTRLTVV.

The rearrangement joins TRBV2 to TRBJ1-6; D might be TRBD1 (5 bases). Germline CDR1 and CDR2: SNHLY and FYNNEI. This CDR3 is 16 amino acids long. Trimming left V 7 bases short and J 2 bases short, with 15 bases between. The CDR3 region is CASISGTVTYNSPLHF. DNA for the CDR3: TGTGCCAGCATCTCTGGGACTGTCACCTATAATTCACCCCTCCACTTT.

This clone came up once. This sequence joins TRBV28 and TRBJ1-1, with TRBD1 as a possible D gene (5 bases). The V gene's germline CDR1 is MDHEN and CDR2 SYDVKM. The V end was cut by 3 bases, the J end by 1 base, with 9 bases between. The CDR3 consists of 14 residues. Written as DNA, the CDR3 is TGTGCCAGCAGTTTTCAGGGTAGGAACACTGAAGCTTTCTTT. This codes for CASSFQGRNTEAFF.

V gene TRBV27 combines with J gene TRBJ2-7, with D perhaps matching TRBD2 (5 bases). Germline V CDR1 and CDR2: MNHEY, SMNVEV (reference sequence). The CDR3 extends over 12 amino acids. V lost 5 bases, J lost 6 bases, and 11 bases lay in between. The CDR3 loop is CASSLPGSEQYF. The CDR3 nucleotides are TGTGCCAGCAGTCTCCCTGGGAGCGAGCAGTACTTC.

J is TRBJ2-7 and V is TRBV10-2; D call uncertain. This CDR3 has 13 residues. Trimming pared 3 bases from V and 5 bases from J, leaving 11 bases between. CDR1 and CDR2 from the germline V gene are WSHSY and SAAADI. CDR3 sequence: CASSDTKTDEQYF. CDR3 nucleotide sequence: TGCGCCAGCAGTGATACAAAAACTGACGAGCAGTACTTC.

The chain combines TRBV15 with TRBJ2-7, with TRBD1 identical over 11 bases. The germline CDR1 and CDR2 sequences are LNHNV and YYDKDF (reference sequence). V dropped 0 bases and J dropped 7; count of bases not matched to a gene: 8. This CDR3 region has 16 residues. The CDR3 is CATSRDPGQGVGEQYF. The CDR3 nucleotides are TGTGCCACCAGCAGAGACCCGGGACAGGGGGTAGGGGAGCAGTACTTC. Complete variable domain (other parts from reference TRBV15 and TRBJ2-7): DAMVIQNPRYQVTQFGKPVTLSCSQTLNHNVMYWYQQKSSQAPKLLFHYYDKDFNNEADTPDNFQSRRPNTSFCFLDIRSPGLGDTAMYLCATSRDPGQGVGEQYFGPGTRLTVT.

This sequence joins TRBV5-4 and TRBJ2-7; 11 bases fit TRBD2. J was trimmed by 3 bases and V by 4 bases; bases with no gene match: 9. Germline V lookup: CDR1 SGHNT, CDR2 YYREEE (reference sequence). The CDR3 length is 16 residues. CDR3 nucleotides: TGTGCCAGCAGCGTTCCTAGCGGGGGGCGATACTACGAGCAGTACTTC. This gives the protein CASSVPSGGRYYEQYF.

The chain recombines TRBV5-1 with TRBJ2-6; D uncertain. Trimming stripped 4 bases from V and 1 base from J, with 3 bases between. The CDR3 consists of 13 residues. CDR1 is SGHRS and CDR2 is YFSETQ in the germline V gene. This CDR3 is CASSPSGANVLTF. CDR3 in DNA: TGCGCCAGCAGCCCGTCTGGGGCCAACGTCCTGACTTTC.

The rearrangement links TRBV29-1 to TRBJ1-3; 8 bases line up with TRBD1. Germline assignment: CDR1 SQVTM and CDR2 ANQGSEA. With V trimmed by 7 bases and J by 2 bases, 4 bases remained unmatched. CDR3 size: 13 residues. The chain's CDR3 is CSAMTGAGNTIYF. The CDR3 coding sequence is TGCAGCGCCATGACAGGGGCTGGAAACACCATATATTTT. The full variable domain, completed using reference TRBV29-1 and TRBJ1-3, is SAVISQKPSRDICQRGTSLTIQCQVDSQVTMMFWYRQQPGQSLTLIATANQGSEATYESGFVIDKFPISRPNLTFSTLTVSNMSPEDSSIYLCSAMTGAGNTIYFGEGSWLTVV.

The rearrangement uses TRBV27 and TRBJ1-1; a possible D gene is TRBD1 (5 bases). Trimming pared 0 bases from V and 0 bases from J, leaving 8 bases between. This CDR3 region has 15 residues. From germline, CDR1 is MNHEY and CDR2 SMNVEV (reference sequence). The CDR3: CASSLSGGLNTEAFF. The CDR3 DNA reads as TGTGCCAGCAGTTTATCCGGGGGATTGAACACTGAAGCTTTCTTT.

This rearrangement joins TRBV18 to TRBJ1-4; D is uncertain. CDR1 and CDR2 from the germline V gene are KGHSH and LQKENI. With 3 bases removed from V and 4 bases from J, the gap between germline ends came to 6 bases. This CDR3 is 13 amino acids long. The CDR3 region has the DNA TGTGCCAGCTCACCGGACCTTAATGAAAAACTGTTTTTT. It specifies CASSPDLNEKLFF. Variable domain in full (rest from reference TRBV18 and TRBJ1-4): NAGVMQNPRHLVRRRGQEARLRCSPMKGHSHVYWYRQLPEEGLKFMVYLQKENIIDESGMPKERFSAEFPKEGPSILRIQQVVRGDSAAYFCASSPDLNEKLFFGSGTQLSVL.

This chain links TRBV9 with TRBJ1-6, with D tentatively TRBD1 (6 bases). The CDR3 sequence is 14 residues long. The germline V gene has CDR1 SGDLS and CDR2 YYNGEE. V was trimmed by 3 bases and J by 9 bases, leaving 13 bases between them. CDR3 nucleotide sequence: TGTGCCAGCAGCGCTGGGGGGCGCTTTTCACCCCTCCACTTT. Encoded protein: CASSAGGRFSPLHF.

The chain couples TRBV5-1 to TRBJ1-3; 8 nucleotides line up with TRBD1. V shed 4 bases and J 4 bases; nucleotides not matched to a gene: 7. CDR3 length: 15 amino acids. Germline V gives CDR1 SGHRS, CDR2 YFSETQ. CDR3 DNA: TGCGCCAGCAGCGTAGGACAGGGAACAGGAAACACCATATATTTT. Translated: CASSVGQGTGNTIYF.

With regard to this clone: The junction departs from the called germline gene at one end, perhaps through a read error. The chain has TRBV7-7 and TRBJ2-1; no clear D gene. CDR3 length equals 15 residues. From germline, CDR1 is SSHAT and CDR2 FNYEAQ (reference sequence). CDR3 DNA sequence: TGTGCTAGCAGCTTGGGATTGGGTGGATGGAATGAGCAGTTCTTC. As protein: CASSLGLGGWNEQFF.

The chain has TRBV6-6 and TRBJ1-1, with D maybe TRBD1 (6 bases). Trimming removed 2 bases from V and 2 bases from J, with 9 bases in between. This CDR3 contains 14 residues. The germline gives CDR1 MNHNY, CDR2 SVGAGI (reference sequence). DNA of the CDR3: TGTGCCAGCAGTTACGACAGGACAAACACTGAAGCTTTCTTT. It is translated as CASSYDRTNTEAFF.

This chain uses TRBV5-1 with TRBJ1-1; no clear D. Germline CDR1 is SGHRS and CDR2 is YFSETQ. V gave up 2 bases and J gave up 6 bases, with 11 bases separating them. The CDR3 is 13 amino acids. The CDR3 bases are TGCGCCAGCAGCTTTACGGGAGGAGCTGAAGCTTTCTTT. Translated: CASSFTGGAEAFF.

The CDR3 DNA reads as TGTGCCAGCTCAAGGACGGGACTAGAGAGGGATACGCAGTATTTT. This gives the protein CASSRTGLERDTQYF. This chain uses TRBV18 with TRBJ2-3; the match to TRBD2 covers 8 bases. The junction had 10 bases not matched to a gene; V was cut back by 5 bases and J by 6 bases. The CDR3 sequence is 15 residues long. Germline assignment: CDR1 KGHSH and CDR2 LQKENI. Filled out from reference TRBV18 and TRBJ2-3, the complete variable domain reads NAGVMQNPRHLVRRRGQEARLRCSPMKGHSHVYWYRQLPEEGLKFMVYLQKENIIDESGMPKERFSAEFPKEGPSILRIQQVVRGDSAAYFCASSRTGLERDTQYFGPGTRLTVL.

The rearrangement joins TRBV7-8 to TRBJ2-1, with unresolved D. The V end was cut by 2 bases, the J end by 5 bases, with 16 bases between. Germline V gene sequence: CDR1 SGHVS, CDR2 FQNEAQ. The CDR3 is 16 amino acids. In nucleotides, the CDR3 is TGTGCCAGCAGCTTAACCCCTACCCAGAGAAACAATGAGCAGTTCTTC. It translates to CASSLTPTQRNNEQFF.

The V and J genes are TRBV3-1 (or the pseudogene TRBV3-2) and TRBJ2-1; possible D gene TRBD2, 5 bases. The CDR3 contains 15 residues. Germline V lookup: CDR1 LGHDT, CDR2 YNNKEL (reference sequence). With 1 base removed from V and 8 bases from J, the gap between germline ends came to 15 bases. CDR3: CASSQGVGESDEQFF. CDR3 in DNA: TGTGCCAGCAGCCAAGGTGTCGGGGAGAGCGATGAGCAGTTCTTC.